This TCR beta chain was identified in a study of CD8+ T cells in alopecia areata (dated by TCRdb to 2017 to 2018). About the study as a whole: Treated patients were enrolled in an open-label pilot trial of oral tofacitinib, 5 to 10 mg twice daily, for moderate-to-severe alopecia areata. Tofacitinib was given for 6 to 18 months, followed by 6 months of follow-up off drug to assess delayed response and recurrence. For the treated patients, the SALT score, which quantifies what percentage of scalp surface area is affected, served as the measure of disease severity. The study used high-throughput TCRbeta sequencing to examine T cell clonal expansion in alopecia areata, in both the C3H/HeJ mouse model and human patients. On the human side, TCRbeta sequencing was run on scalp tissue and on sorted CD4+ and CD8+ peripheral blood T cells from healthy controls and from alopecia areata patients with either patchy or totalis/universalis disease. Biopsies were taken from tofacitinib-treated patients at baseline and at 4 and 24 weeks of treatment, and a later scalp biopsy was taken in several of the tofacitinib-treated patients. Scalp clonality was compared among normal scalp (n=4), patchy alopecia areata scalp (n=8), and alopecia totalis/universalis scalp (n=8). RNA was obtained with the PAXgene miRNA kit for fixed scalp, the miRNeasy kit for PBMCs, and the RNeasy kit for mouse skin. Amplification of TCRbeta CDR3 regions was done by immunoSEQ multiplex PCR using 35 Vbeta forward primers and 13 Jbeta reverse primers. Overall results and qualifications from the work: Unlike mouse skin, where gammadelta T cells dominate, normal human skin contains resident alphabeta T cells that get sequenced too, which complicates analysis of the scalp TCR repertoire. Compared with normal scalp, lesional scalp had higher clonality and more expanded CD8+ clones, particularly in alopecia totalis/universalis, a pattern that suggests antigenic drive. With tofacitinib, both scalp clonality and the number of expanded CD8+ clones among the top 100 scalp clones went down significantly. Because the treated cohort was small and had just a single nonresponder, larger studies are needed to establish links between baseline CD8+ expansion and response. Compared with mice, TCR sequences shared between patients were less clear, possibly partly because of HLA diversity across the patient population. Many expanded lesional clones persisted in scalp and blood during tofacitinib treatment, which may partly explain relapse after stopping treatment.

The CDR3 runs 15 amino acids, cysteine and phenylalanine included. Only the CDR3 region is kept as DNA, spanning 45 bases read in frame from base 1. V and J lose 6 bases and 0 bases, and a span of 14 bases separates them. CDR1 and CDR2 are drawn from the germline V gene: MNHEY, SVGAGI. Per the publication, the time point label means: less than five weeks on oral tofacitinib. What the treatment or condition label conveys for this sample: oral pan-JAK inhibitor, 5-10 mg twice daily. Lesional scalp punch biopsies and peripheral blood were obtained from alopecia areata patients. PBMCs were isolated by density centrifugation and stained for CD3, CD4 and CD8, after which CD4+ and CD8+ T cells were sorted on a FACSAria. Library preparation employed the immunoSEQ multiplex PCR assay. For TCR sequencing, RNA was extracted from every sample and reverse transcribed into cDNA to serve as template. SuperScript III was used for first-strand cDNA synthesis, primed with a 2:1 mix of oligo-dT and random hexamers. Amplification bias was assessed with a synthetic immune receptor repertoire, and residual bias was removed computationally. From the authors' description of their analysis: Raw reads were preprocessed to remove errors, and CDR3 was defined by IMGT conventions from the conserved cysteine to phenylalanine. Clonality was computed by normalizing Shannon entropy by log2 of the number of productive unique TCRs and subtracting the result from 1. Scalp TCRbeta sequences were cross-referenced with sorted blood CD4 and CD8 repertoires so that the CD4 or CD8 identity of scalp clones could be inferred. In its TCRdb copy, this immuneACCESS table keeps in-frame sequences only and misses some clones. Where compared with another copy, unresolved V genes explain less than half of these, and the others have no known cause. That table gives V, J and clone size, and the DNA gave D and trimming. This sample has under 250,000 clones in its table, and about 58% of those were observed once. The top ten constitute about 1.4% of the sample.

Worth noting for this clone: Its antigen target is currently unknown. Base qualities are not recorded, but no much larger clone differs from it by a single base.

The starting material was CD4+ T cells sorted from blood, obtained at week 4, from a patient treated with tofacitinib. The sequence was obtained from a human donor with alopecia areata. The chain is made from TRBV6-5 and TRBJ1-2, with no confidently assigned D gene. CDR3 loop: CASRLRDLANYGYTF. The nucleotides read TGTGCCAGCAGACTTCGGGATCTAGCTAACTATGGCTACACCTTC.